The 22 T cell receptor beta chains below were found in one sample sequenced in a study of cytomegalovirus exposure and HLA in healthy donors. Only in-frame clones appear in the TCRdb table, and some are missing; sequencing was by immunoSEQ multiplex PCR. The sample consists of around 140,000 clones, around 84% of them appearing once. The sample taken for sequencing was PBMCs. The receptors shown here come from a man between 18 and 35 years old in good health and CMV-seropositive.

The chain recombines TRBV5-5 with TRBJ2-7; no clear D gene. This CDR3 region has 13 residues. Germline V lookup: CDR1 SGHKS, CDR2 YYEKEE (reference sequence). The V and J ends lost 4 bases and 6 bases respectively, with 14 bases between them. CDR3 DNA: TGTGCCAGCAGCCCCCCACCCTCCGGCGAGCAGTACTTC. As protein: CASSPPPSGEQYF. The variable domain in full, completed from reference TRBV5-5 and TRBJ2-7, reads DAGVTQSPTHLIKTRGQQVTLRCSPISGHKSVSWYQQVLGQGPQFIFQYYEKEERGRGNFPDRFSARQFPNYSSELNVNALLLGDSALYLCASSPPPSGEQYFGPGTRLTVT.

This sequence joins TRBV28 and TRBJ1-5; 9 nucleotides match TRBD1. The CDR3 sequence is 15 residues long. J was trimmed by 4 bases and V by 6 bases; bases with no gene match: 7. Germline CDR1 is MDHEN and CDR2 is SYDVKM. CDR3 sequence: CASSPTGGRNQPQHF. The CDR3 DNA reads TGTGCCAGCAGCCCGACAGGGGGGAGGAATCAGCCCCAGCATTTT.

The chain has TRBV7-3 and TRBJ2-7, with TRBD2 identical over 7 bases. Per the germline V gene, CDR1 is SGHTA and CDR2 is FQGTGA. The junction had 3 bases not matched to a gene; V was cut back by 5 bases and J by 2 bases. CDR3 length: 13 amino acids. CDR3 sequence (DNA): TGTGCCAGCAGCCCGAGCGGGACCTACGAGCAGTACTTC. This encodes CASSPSGTYEQYF. The complete variable domain, with remaining parts taken from reference TRBV7-3 and TRBJ2-7, reads GAGVSQTPSNKVTEKGKYVELRCDPISGHTALYWYRQSLGQGPEFLIYFQGTGAADDSGLPNDRFFAVRPEGSVSTLKIQRTERGDSAVYLCASSPSGTYEQYFGPGTRLTVT.

This chain links TRBV7-2 with TRBJ2-7; 9 bases line up with TRBD1. J gave up 5 bases and V 3 bases, and 14 bases lay outside the gene matches. CDR1 is SGHTA, CDR2 FQGNSA, per germline. This CDR3 is 17 amino acids long. Here the CDR3 reads CASSFTPDRGILDEQYF. CDR3 bases: TGTGCCAGCAGCTTTACCCCCGACAGGGGGATTTTAGACGAGCAGTACTTC.

Only one count was recorded for this clone. The chain uses TRBV7-8 and TRBJ2-5; D is possibly TRBD2 (5 bases). Germline values: CDR1 SGHVS, CDR2 FQNEAQ. This CDR3 comprises 14 residues. Trimming removed 5 bases at V and 5 bases at J, with 15 bases between. This CDR3 reads CASSEGAVPETQYF. CDR3 bases: TGTGCCAGCAGCGAGGGAGCGGTCCCTGAGACCCAGTACTTC.

The rearrangement joins TRBV30 to TRBJ2-5; 7 nucleotides align to TRBD2. Trimming at V came to 1 base and at J to 5 bases, leaving 10 bases not matched to a gene. Germline CDR1 and CDR2: GTSNPN and SVGIG (reference sequence). The CDR3 has 15 amino acids. The CDR3: CAWSELIAGFETQYF. CDR3 coding DNA: TGTGCCTGGAGTGAATTGATAGCGGGCTTTGAGACCCAGTACTTC.

CDR3 DNA sequence: TGTGCCAGCAGTGAAAGAGGTCGCAGCTCTGGAAACACCATATATTTT. As protein: CASSERGRSSGNTIYF. This chain connects TRBV6-1 to TRBJ1-3; D gene unclear. The CDR3 spans 16 residues. The germline V and J ends were trimmed by 2 bases and 0 bases, with 11 bases remaining between them. Germline V CDR1 and CDR2: MNHNS, SASEGT.

The V and J genes are TRBV7-7 and TRBJ2-1; 8 bases agree with TRBD1. V was pared by 5 bases and J by 2 bases, with 11 bases of the junction left unmatched. The CDR3 extends over 17 amino acids. Germline CDR1 is SSHAT and CDR2 is FNYEAQ (reference sequence). CDR3 loop: CASSEHPGTGPYNEQFF. CDR3 nucleotides: TGTGCCAGCAGCGAACACCCCGGGACAGGACCCTACAATGAGCAGTTCTTC.

The rearrangement uses TRBV19 and TRBJ1-4, with 9 bases aligning to TRBD1. Germline V gene sequence: CDR1 LNHDA, CDR2 SQIVND (reference sequence). This CDR3 has 15 amino acids. The V and J ends lost 3 bases and 9 bases, in that order; junction bases with no gene match: 8. In nucleotides, the CDR3 is TGTGCCAGTAGTATTATCGGGACAGGGATAAAAAAACTGTTTTTT. Translating gives CASSIIGTGIKKLFF.

The rearrangement joins TRBV7-3 to TRBJ2-1; 7 positions agree with TRBD2. Germline lookup yields CDR1 SGHTA and CDR2 FQGTGA. The ends lost 4 bases at V and 8 bases at J; junction bases unmatched: 2. The length of the CDR3 is 12 residues. The CDR3 DNA follows: TGTGCCAGCAGCTCCCTAGCGGATGAGCAGTTCTTC. Translation: CASSSLADEQFF.

The CDR3 spells CASSPDRVLIHGELFF. CDR3 coding DNA: TGTGCCAGCAGTCCGGACAGGGTTTTAATTCACGGGGAGCTGTTTTTT. The V and J genes are TRBV6-6 and TRBJ2-2; the match to TRBD1 covers 8 bases. There are 16 residues in the CDR3. CDR1 and CDR2 (germline): MNHNY, SVGAGI (reference sequence). The trim removed 5 bases at V and 7 bases at J, leaving 12 bases unmatched.

V and J are TRBV5-8 and TRBJ1-2; D not resolved. The CDR3 is made up of 13 amino acids. The V end was cut by 3 bases, the J end by 1 base, with 7 bases between. The germline V gene has CDR1 SGHTS and CDR2 YDEGEE. In nucleotides, the CDR3 is TGTGCCAGCAGCTCTACAGTTAACTATGGCTACACCTTC. This codes for CASSSTVNYGYTF.

The chain combines TRBV6-5 with TRBJ1-2, with 9 bases that match TRBD1. This CDR3 has 16 amino acids. Per germline, CDR1 MNHEY and CDR2 SVGAGI. V dropped 0 bases and J dropped 4; count of bases not matched to a gene: 6. The CDR3 nucleotides are TGTGCCAGCAGTTACTCACAGGGGGCGAGGGGCTATGGCTACACCTTC. The encoded protein is CASSYSQGARGYGYTF.

A single count supports this clone. This sequence joins TRBV19 and TRBJ2-1; 14 nucleotides line up with TRBD2. After removal of 3 bases from V and 8 bases from J, the junction contained 12 bases not matched to a gene. The CDR3 spans 18 residues. Germline V lookup: CDR1 LNHDA, CDR2 SQIVND (reference sequence). In DNA form, the CDR3 reads TGTGCCAGTAGTATCCGGACTAGCGGGGGGCCTAGGATAGATGAGCAGTTCTTC. This sequence encodes CASSIRTSGGPRIDEQFF.

V gene TRBV19 combines with J gene TRBJ2-7, with 14 bases fitting TRBD2. CDR3 length: 17 residues. V trimming: 5 bases; J trimming: 0 bases; junction bases outside the gene matches: 6. The germline CDR1 and CDR2 sequences are LNHDA and SQIVND (reference sequence). CDR3 amino acids: CASSQSGLAGDSYEQYF. As DNA, the CDR3 is TGTGCCAGTAGTCAATCGGGACTAGCGGGAGACTCCTACGAGCAGTACTTC.

The CDR3 protein is CASSVGTTQETQYF. DNA for the CDR3: TGTGCCAGCAGCGTAGGGACTACCCAAGAGACCCAGTACTTC. J is TRBJ2-5 and V is TRBV9, with D possibly being TRBD2 (6 bases). The CDR3 sequence is 14 residues long. Germline lookup yields CDR1 SGDLS and CDR2 YYNGEE. Trimming pared 0 bases from V and 1 base from J, leaving 7 bases between.

This clone was observed once. The chain employs TRBV30 and TRBJ2-1, with TRBD2 as a possible D gene (5 bases). The germline V gene has CDR1 GTSNPN and CDR2 SVGIG (reference sequence). With 1 base removed from V and 0 bases from J, the gap between germline ends came to 7 bases. The CDR3 spans 14 residues. The CDR3 region is CAWSEGSSYNEQFF. The CDR3 DNA follows: TGTGCCTGGAGTGAAGGGAGCTCCTACAATGAGCAGTTCTTC. The whole variable domain, filled in from reference TRBV30 and TRBJ2-1, reads SQTIHQWPATLVQPVGSPLSLECTVEGTSNPNLYWYRQAAGRGLQLLFYSVGIGQISSEVPQNLSASRPQDRQFILSSKKLLLSDSGFYLCAWSEGSSYNEQFFGPGTRLTVL.

This clone was seen only once. The chain joins TRBV10-1 to TRBJ2-2; TRBD1 agrees at 9 bases. J gave up 5 bases and V 6 bases, and 4 bases lay outside the gene matches. Germline CDR1 and CDR2: WNHNN and SYGVQD (reference sequence). The CDR3 is made up of 14 amino acids. Here the CDR3 DNA reads TGCGCCAGCAGGTGGGACAGGGCGACCGGGGAGCTGTTTTTT. Amino acid sequence: CASRWDRATGELFF.

This chain uses TRBV16 with TRBJ1-2; tentatively, D is TRBD1 (5 bases). The length of the CDR3 is 13 residues. CDR1 KGHSY and CDR2 FQNENV come from the germline V gene. Trimming pared 5 bases from V and 2 bases from J, leaving 9 bases between. CDR3 bases: TGTGCCAGCAGCTCGGACACCAACTATGGCTACACCTTC. Residues: CASSSDTNYGYTF. The full variable domain, with the rest looked up from reference TRBV16 and TRBJ1-2, is GEEVAQTPKHLVRGEGQKAKLYCAPIKGHSYVFWYQQVLKNEFKFLISFQNENVFDETGMPKERFSAKCLPNSPCSLEIQATKLEDSAVYFCASSSDTNYGYTFGSGTRLTVV.

This chain joins TRBV5-1 and TRBJ1-6; D is perhaps TRBD1 (5 bases). V gave up 4 bases and J gave up 8 bases, with 13 bases separating them. CDR1 and CDR2 (germline): SGHRS, YFSETQ. The CDR3 has 14 amino acids. The DNA for the CDR3 is TGCGCCAGCAGCGAGACAGTAGGGGATTCACCCCTCCACTTT. As protein: CASSETVGDSPLHF.

V gene TRBV18 combines with J gene TRBJ2-7, with D maybe TRBD1 (5 bases). Trimming took 6 bases from V and 7 from J, leaving 16 bases between them. Germline CDR1 and CDR2: KGHSH and LQKENI. The CDR3 has 13 residues. The CDR3 here is CASSPKGLGEQYF. The CDR3 bases are TGTGCCAGCTCCCCTAAGGGGCTCGGAGAGCAGTACTTC.

The chain joins TRBV5-4 to TRBJ2-1; 10 bases are a match to TRBD2. The CDR3 totals 17 residues. V was clipped by 1 base and J by 9 bases; unmatched bases: 13. From germline, CDR1 is SGHNT and CDR2 YYREEE (reference sequence). The DNA for the CDR3 is TGTGCCAGCAGCTTGAGGCCAGGAACTAGCGGGAATATTGAGCAGTTCTTC. As protein: CASSLRPGTSGNIEQFF.